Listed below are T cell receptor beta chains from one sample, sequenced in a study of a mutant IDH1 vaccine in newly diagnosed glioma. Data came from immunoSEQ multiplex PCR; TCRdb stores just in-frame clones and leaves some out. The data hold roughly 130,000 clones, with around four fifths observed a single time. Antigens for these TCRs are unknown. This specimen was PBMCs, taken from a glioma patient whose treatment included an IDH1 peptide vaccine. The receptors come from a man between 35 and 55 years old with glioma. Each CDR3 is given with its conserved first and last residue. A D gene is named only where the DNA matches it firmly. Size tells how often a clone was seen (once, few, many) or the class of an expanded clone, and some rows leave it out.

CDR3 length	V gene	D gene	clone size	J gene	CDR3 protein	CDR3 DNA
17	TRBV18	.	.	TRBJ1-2	CASSPRDAGISNYGYTF	TGTGCCAGCTCACCACGGGACGCGGGAATTTCCAACTATGGCTACACCTTC
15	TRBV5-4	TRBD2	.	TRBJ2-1	CASSLRRGGANEQFF	TGTGCCAGCAGCTTACGGCGCGGGGGGGCGAATGAGCAGTTCTTC
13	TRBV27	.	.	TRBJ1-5	CASSLWFGQPQHF	TGTGCCAGCAGTTTATGGTTCGGTCAGCCCCAGCATTTT
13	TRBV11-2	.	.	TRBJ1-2	CASSPQSGYGYTF	TGTGCCAGCAGCCCCCAAAGTGGTTATGGCTACACCTTC
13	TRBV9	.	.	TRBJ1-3	CASSPQWGNTIYF	TGTGCCAGCAGCCCCCAGTGGGGAAACACCATATATTTT
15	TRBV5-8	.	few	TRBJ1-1	CASRLLTGVNTEAFF	TGTGCCAGCAGGCTTTTAACCGGGGTGAACACTGAAGCTTTCTTT
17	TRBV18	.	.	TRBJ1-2	CASSPPDVEVYNYGYTF	TGTGCCAGCTCACCACCGGATGTGGAGGTTTATAACTATGGCTACACCTTC
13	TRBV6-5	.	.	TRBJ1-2	CASSYSRGGGYTF	TGTGCCAGCAGTTACTCCAGGGGAGGTGGCTACACCTTC
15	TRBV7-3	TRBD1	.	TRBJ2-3	CASSLGQASTDTQYF	TGTGCCAGCAGCTTAGGACAGGCGAGCACAGATACGCAGTATTTT
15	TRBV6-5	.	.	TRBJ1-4	CASQPLRVAGEKLFF	TGTGCCAGCCAACCCCTGAGGGTCGCGGGTGAAAAACTGTTTTTT
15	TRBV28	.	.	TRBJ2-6	CASSLPLSGANVLTF	TGTGCCAGCAGTTTACCGCTCTCTGGGGCCAACGTCCTGACTTTC
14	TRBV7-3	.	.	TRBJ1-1	CASSPGPMNTEAFF	TGTGCCAGCAGCCCAGGGCCCATGAACACTGAAGCTTTCTTT
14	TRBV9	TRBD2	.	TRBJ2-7	CASSTGTSLHEQYF	TGTGCCAGCAGCACCGGGACTAGTCTACACGAGCAGTACTTC
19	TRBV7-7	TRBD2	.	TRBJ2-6	CASSLSVRGRGSGANVLTF	TGTGCTAGCAGCTTATCTGTAAGAGGGAGGGGCTCTGGGGCCAACGTCCTGACTTTC
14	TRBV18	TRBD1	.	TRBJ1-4	CASSPLDRGEKLFF	TGTGCCAGCTCACCACTGGACAGGGGGGAAAAACTGTTTTTT
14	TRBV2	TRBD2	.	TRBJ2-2	CASRGGVGTGELFF	TGTGCCAGCAGGGGAGGGGTCGGTACCGGGGAGCTGTTTTTT
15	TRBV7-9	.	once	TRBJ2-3	CASSFLGGQGDTQYF	TGTGCCAGCAGCTTTTTGGGGGGGCAAGGAGATACGCAGTATTTT
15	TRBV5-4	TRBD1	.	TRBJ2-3	CASSSPGQHTDTQYF	TGTGCCAGCAGCTCACCGGGACAGCACACAGATACGCAGTATTTT
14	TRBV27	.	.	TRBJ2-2	CASRDLDPAGELFF	TGTGCCAGCAGGGACCTTGACCCGGCCGGAGAGCTGTTTTTT
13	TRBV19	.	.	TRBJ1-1	CASSSRQRTEAFF	TGTGCCAGTAGTTCCAGACAGCGAACTGAAGCTTTCTTT
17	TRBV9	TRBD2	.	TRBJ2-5	CASSDGLAGAPQETQYF	TGTGCCAGCAGCGACGGACTAGCGGGAGCACCACAAGAGACCCAGTACTTC
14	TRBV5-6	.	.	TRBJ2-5	CASSFRGVRETQYF	TGTGCCAGCAGCTTTAGGGGGGTGAGGGAGACCCAGTACTTC
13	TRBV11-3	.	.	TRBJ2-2	CASSLTGTGELFF	TGTGCCAGCAGCCTCACAGGGACCGGGGAGCTGTTTTTT
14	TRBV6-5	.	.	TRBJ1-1	CASSYSPMNTEVFF	TGTGCCAGCAGTTACTCGCCCATGAACACTGAAGTTTTCTTT
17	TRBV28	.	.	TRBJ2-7	CASVVWNRTASSYEQYF	TGTGCCAGCGTTGTTTGGAATCGGACAGCTAGCTCCTACGAGCAGTACTTC
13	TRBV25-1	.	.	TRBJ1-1	CASSEIVNTEAFF	TGTGCCAGCAGTGAAATAGTGAACACTGAAGCTTTCTTT
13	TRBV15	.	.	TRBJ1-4	CATSRVDTEKLFF	TGTGCCACCAGCAGAGTTGACACTGAAAAACTGTTTTTT
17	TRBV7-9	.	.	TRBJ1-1	CASSFPPRDSRNTEAFF	TGTGCCAGCAGCTTTCCCCCCCGTGACAGCCGGAACACTGAAGCTTTCTTT
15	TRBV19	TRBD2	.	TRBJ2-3	CASSIGGSGADTQYF	TGTGCCAGTAGTATCGGGGGGTCGGGCGCAGATACGCAGTATTTT
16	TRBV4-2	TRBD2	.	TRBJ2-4	CASAIEAGGMENIQYF	TGTGCCAGCGCCATTGAAGCGGGAGGGATGGAAAACATTCAGTACTTC
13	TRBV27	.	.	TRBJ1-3	CASSFSGGNTIYF	TGTGCCAGCAGTTTCTCAGGGGGAAACACCATATATTTT
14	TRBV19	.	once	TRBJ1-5	CASIKGPSNQPQHF	TGTGCCAGTATCAAGGGCCCTAGCAATCAGCCCCAGCATTTT
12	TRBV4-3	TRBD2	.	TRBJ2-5	CASSQGGGSQYF	TGCGCCAGCAGCCAAGGGGGGGGTTCCCAGTACTTC
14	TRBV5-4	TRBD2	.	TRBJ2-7	CASNPSGRVGEQYF	TGTGCCAGCAATCCGAGCGGGAGGGTCGGCGAGCAGTACTTC
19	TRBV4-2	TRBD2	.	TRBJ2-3	CASSQEGTGSLAGVNTQYF	TGTGCCAGCAGCCAAGAAGGCACAGGGAGCCTAGCGGGAGTAAATACGCAGTATTTT
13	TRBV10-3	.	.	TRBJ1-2	CAISEKGSYGYTF	TGTGCCATCAGTGAGAAGGGTAGCTATGGCTACACCTTC
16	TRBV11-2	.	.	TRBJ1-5	CASSPGQLNSNQPQHF	TGTGCCAGCAGCCCCGGACAACTAAATAGCAATCAGCCCCAGCATTTT
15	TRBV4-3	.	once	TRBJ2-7	CASSQDVNGAYEQYF	TGCGCCAGCAGCCAAGATGTCAACGGGGCCTACGAGCAGTACTTC
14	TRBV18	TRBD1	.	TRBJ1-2	CASSPGTDNYGYTF	TGTGCCAGCTCACCAGGGACAGATAACTATGGCTACACCTTC
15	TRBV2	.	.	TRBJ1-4	CASSEAIAGVGKLFF	TGTGCCAGCAGTGAAGCCATCGCAGGGGTCGGAAAACTGTTTTTT
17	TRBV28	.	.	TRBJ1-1	CASRVLTGLGGDTEAFF	TGTGCCAGCAGGGTCCTAACAGGATTAGGCGGGGACACTGAAGCTTTCTTT
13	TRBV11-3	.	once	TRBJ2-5	CASSPGGGETQYF	TGTGCCAGCAGCCCAGGGGGGGGCGAGACCCAGTACTTC